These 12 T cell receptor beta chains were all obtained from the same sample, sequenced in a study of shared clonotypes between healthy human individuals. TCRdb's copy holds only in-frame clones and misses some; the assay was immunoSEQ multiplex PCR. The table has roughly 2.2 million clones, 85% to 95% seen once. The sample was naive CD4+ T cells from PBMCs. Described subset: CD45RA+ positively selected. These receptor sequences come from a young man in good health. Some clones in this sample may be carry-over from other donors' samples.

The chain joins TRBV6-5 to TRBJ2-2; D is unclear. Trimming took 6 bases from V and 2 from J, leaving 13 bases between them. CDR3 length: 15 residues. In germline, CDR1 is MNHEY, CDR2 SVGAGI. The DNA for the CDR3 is TGTGCCAGCAGACCCCCCGGGCTAAACACCGGGGAGCTGTTTTTT. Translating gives CASRPPGLNTGELFF.

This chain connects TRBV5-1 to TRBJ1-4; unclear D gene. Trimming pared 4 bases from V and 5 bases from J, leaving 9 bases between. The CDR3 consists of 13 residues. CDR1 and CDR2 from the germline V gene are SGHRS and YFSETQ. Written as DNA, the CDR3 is TGCGCCAGCAGCCCGGGGAAAAATGAAAAACTGTTTTTT. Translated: CASSPGKNEKLFF.

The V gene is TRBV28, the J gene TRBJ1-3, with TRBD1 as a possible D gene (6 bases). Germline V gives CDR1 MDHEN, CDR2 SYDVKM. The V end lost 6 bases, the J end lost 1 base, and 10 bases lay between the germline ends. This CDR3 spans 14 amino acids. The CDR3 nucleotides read TGTGCCAGCAGGACCACAGGGTCTGGAAACACCATATATTTT. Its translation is CASRTTGSGNTIYF.

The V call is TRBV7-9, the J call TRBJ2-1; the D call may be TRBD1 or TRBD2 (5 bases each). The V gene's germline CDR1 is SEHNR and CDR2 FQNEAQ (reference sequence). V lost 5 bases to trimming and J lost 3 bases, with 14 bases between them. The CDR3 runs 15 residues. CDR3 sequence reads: CASSRGQGNYNEQFF. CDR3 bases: TGTGCCAGCAGCCGCGGGCAGGGAAACTACAATGAGCAGTTCTTC.

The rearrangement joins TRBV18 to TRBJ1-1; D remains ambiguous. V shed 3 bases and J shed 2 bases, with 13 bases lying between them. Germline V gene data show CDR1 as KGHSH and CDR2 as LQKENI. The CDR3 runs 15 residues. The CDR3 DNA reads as TGTGCCAGCTCACCCAACCTGGAGTTTAACACTGAAGCTTTCTTT. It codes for CASSPNLEFNTEAFF.

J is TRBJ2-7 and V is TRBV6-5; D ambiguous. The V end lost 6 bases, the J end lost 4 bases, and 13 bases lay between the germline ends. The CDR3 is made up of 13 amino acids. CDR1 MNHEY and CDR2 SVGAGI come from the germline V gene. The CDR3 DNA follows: TGTGCCAGCAGACCCGGAGCCACTTACGAGCAGTACTTC. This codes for CASRPGATYEQYF.

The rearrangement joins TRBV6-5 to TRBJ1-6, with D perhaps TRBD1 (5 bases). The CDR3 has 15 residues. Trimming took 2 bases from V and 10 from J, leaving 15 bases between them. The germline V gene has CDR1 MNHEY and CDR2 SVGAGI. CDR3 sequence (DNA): TGTGCCAGCAGTTACGGGACTTCTCCGGGGTCACCCCTCCACTTT. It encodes CASSYGTSPGSPLHF.

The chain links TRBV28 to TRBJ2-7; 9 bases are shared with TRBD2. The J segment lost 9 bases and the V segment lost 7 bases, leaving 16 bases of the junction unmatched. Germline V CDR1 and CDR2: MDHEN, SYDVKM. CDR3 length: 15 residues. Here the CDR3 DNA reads TGTGCCAGCACCATAGCGGGAGAGGAGCTGGGAGGGCAGTACTTC. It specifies CASTIAGEELGGQYF.

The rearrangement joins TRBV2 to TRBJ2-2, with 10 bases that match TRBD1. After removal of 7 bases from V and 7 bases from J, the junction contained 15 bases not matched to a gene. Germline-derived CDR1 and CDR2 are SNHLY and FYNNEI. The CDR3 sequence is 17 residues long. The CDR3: CASTPAGTGAGGGELFF. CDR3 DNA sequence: TGTGCCAGCACCCCGGCGGGGACAGGGGCTGGTGGCGGGGAGCTGTTTTTT.

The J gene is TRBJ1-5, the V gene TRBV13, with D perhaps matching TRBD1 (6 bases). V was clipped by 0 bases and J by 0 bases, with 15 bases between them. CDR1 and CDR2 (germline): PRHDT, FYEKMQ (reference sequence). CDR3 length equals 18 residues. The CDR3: CASSLGGGHPYSNQPQHF. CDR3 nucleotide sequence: TGTGCCAGCAGCTTAGGCGGGGGCCATCCCTATAGCAATCAGCCCCAGCATTTT. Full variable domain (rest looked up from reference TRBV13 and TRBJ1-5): AAGVIQSPRHLIKEKRETATLKCYPIPRHDTVYWYQQGPGQDPQFLISFYEKMQSDKGSIPDRFSAQQFSDYHSELNMSSLELGDSALYFCASSLGGGHPYSNQPQHFGDGTRLSIL.

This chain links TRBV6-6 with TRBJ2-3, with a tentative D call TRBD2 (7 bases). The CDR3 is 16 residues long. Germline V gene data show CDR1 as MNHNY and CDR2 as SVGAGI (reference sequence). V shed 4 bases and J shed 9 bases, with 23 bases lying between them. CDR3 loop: CASSFGGGGGGRTQYF. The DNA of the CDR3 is TGTGCCAGCAGTTTTGGGGGGGGCGGCGGCGGGCGGACGCAGTATTTT.

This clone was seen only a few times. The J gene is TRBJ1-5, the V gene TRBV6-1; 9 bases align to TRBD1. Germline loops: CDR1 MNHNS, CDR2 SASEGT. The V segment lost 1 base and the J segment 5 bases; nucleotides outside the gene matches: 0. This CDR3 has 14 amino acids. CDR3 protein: CASSEDRGHQPQHF. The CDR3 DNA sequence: TGTGCCAGCAGTGAAGACAGGGGGCATCAGCCCCAGCATTTT.